This is a list of T cell receptor beta chains from one sample in a study of blood T cells in healthy people across ages. TCRdb redid the calling of the 5' RACE reads with MiXCR, one entry per CDR3 protein. The sample has approximately 1.5 million distinct CDR3 sequences; about 42% are singletons. The sample taken for sequencing was blood. Receptor source: a woman aged 18-29 years in good health. Both conserved end residues are part of each CDR3. D genes are given only for firm matches. Size values are once, few and many counts, or a class for expanded clones, and some rows have none.

cdr3_nt cdr3_aa j_call d_call clone_size v_call
TGTGCCAGCAGCTTAGCATGGGCAGCGTCATATACGCAGTATTTT CASSLAWAASYTQYF TRBJ2-3 . . TRBV7-2
TGTGCCAGCAGCCCAACCTCGTCCGGACGGCAGCCCCAGCATTTT CASSPTSSGRQPQHF TRBJ1-5 . . TRBV7-2
TGTGCCAGCAGCTTAGGAACGAGAAGCAATCAGCCCCAGCATTTT CASSLGTRSNQPQHF TRBJ1-5 . few TRBV7-2
TGTGCCAGCAGCGGTGATGGAGGCGGAAACACCATATATTTT CASSGDGGGNTIYF TRBJ1-3 . . TRBV9
TGCAGTGCTAGGAATGCGCAGGGTGTAGGCACTGAAGCTTTCTTT CSARNAQGVGTEAFF TRBJ1-1 . . TRBV20-1
TGTGCCAGCAGCATAAAAGGGAACGGGAGAGGGGGGCCAGAGACCCAGTACTTC CASSIKGNGRGGPETQYF TRBJ2-5 . . TRBV21-1
TGTGCCAGCAGTTCCTTTGGGGCCCTGGGTGGCTACACCTTC CASSSFGALGGYTF TRBJ1-2 . . TRBV28
TGCGCCAGCAGCCAAGATTTTGGGGACAGCTTCTACGAGCAGTTCTTC CASSQDFGDSFYEQFF TRBJ2-1 TRBD1 . TRBV4-3
TGCGCCAGCAGAATTTTCTACGGGACAGGGATTAGCTCCTATAATTCACCCCTCCACTTT CASRIFYGTGISSYNSPLHF TRBJ1-6 TRBD1 few TRBV4-1
TGCGCCAGCAGCCAAGAAATCGCGCTGACTGAAGCTTTCTTT CASSQEIALTEAFF TRBJ1-1 . . TRBV4-1
TGTGCCAGCAGTTCAGGGGCCCGCAGCAATCAGCCCCAGCATTTT CASSSGARSNQPQHF TRBJ1-5 . once TRBV21-1
TGTGCCAGCAGGACTTCAGGGTACTCCTACGAGCAGTACTTC CASRTSGYSYEQYF TRBJ2-7 . few TRBV27
TGTGCCAGCAGTTATATGAGGGTCGAGAATCAGCCCCAGCATTTT CASSYMRVENQPQHF TRBJ1-5 . . TRBV6-2/TRBV6-3
TGTGCCAGCAGCCTAAGGAGTGGCTACACCTTC CASSLRSGYTF TRBJ1-2 . . TRBV3-1
TGTGCCTGGAACACACTAGCGGACACAGATACGCAGTATTTT CAWNTLADTDTQYF TRBJ2-3 TRBD2 . TRBV30
TGTGCCAGCAGTTCTTTATACAGGGCTCGAGGAGAGACCCAGTACTTC CASSSLYRARGETQYF TRBJ2-5 . . TRBV27
TGCAGTGCTAGAGACCTAGCGGGATTCACAGATACGCAGTATTTT CSARDLAGFTDTQYF TRBJ2-3 TRBD2 . TRBV20-1
TGTGCCAGCAGCCCGGGAGTTAATAATTCACCCCTCCACTTT CASSPGVNNSPLHF TRBJ1-6 . once TRBV3-1
TGTGCCAGCACCCTCGGCCGTCAAAGTGACGAGCAGTACTTC CASTLGRQSDEQYF TRBJ2-7 . . TRBV7-2
TGTGCCACCAGCAGAGATGGGCCCCCGGTGGACAGGGAGAACACTGAAGCTTTCTTT CATSRDGPPVDRENTEAFF TRBJ1-1 TRBD1 . TRBV15
TGTACCAGCAGCCCGACTAGCGGGAGGGCGTACGAGCAGTACTTC CTSSPTSGRAYEQYF TRBJ2-7 TRBD2 . TRBV27
TGTGCCAGCGGGCCTCTGGGGCCCTCGGCGAACACTGAAGCTTTCTTT CASGPLGPSANTEAFF TRBJ1-1 . few TRBV27
TGTGCCAGCAGTGAAATGGGGCAATTGAGCGAAAAACTGTTTTTT CASSEMGQLSEKLFF TRBJ1-4 . . TRBV2
TGTGCCAGCAGCGCCCGGGGCATAGATACGCAGTATTTT CASSARGIDTQYF TRBJ2-3 . . TRBV7-9
TGTGCCAGCAAGGTCCTAGCGGAATTCCCCCCGCACAATGAGCAGTTCTTC CASKVLAEFPPHNEQFF TRBJ2-1 TRBD2 few TRBV28
TGTGCCAGCACCGGGAGGGCCCTATACGAGCAGTACTTC CASTGRALYEQYF TRBJ2-7 TRBD2 few TRBV28
TGTGCCAGCAGCCAAGACAGGAGATCCCTCCACTTT CASSQDRRSLHF TRBJ1-6 . . TRBV7-2
TGTGCCAGCAGCCGGGACGCCGGAAGGGAAGAGACCCAGTACTTC CASSRDAGREETQYF TRBJ2-5 . . TRBV7-9
TGTGCCAGCAGTTTATGGTGGAACACTGAAGCTTTCTTT CASSLWWNTEAFF TRBJ1-1 . . TRBV27
TGTGCCAGCAGTGCACAGGGGGCCGGGGGTGAAAAACTGTTTTTT CASSAQGAGGEKLFF TRBJ1-4 TRBD1 . TRBV27
TGTGCCAGCAGTTTTTCGAGGACCCGATTCTATGGCTACACCTTC CASSFSRTRFYGYTF TRBJ1-2 . . TRBV6-5
TGCGCCAGCAGCTTGGTCGCAGGGGGCTTGACTGAAGCTTTCTTT CASSLVAGGLTEAFF TRBJ1-1 TRBD1 once TRBV5-1
TGTGCCAGCAGTCCGGTAGATCCAGCCAAAAACATTCAGTACTTC CASSPVDPAKNIQYF TRBJ2-4 . many TRBV6-5
TGTGCCAGCAGCTTAAGGCCTAGCGGGGGGTTAGATGCGCAGTATTTT CASSLRPSGGLDAQYF TRBJ2-3 TRBD2 . TRBV7-2
TGTGCCAGCAGCCGCGACTGGTCTGGGGCCAACGTCCTGACTTTC CASSRDWSGANVLTF TRBJ2-6 . few TRBV6-2/TRBV6-3
TGCAGCGTAACGCCGACCACTGAAGCTTTCTTT CSVTPTTEAFF TRBJ1-1 . few TRBV29-1
TGCAGTGCGCCCCGGACAGTACTTTGGGAGCAGTACTTC CSAPRTVLWEQYF TRBJ2-7 . few TRBV20-1
TGCAGTGTGATCCCTAAAACTAGCCTGTGGGAGACCCAGTACTTC CSVIPKTSLWETQYF TRBJ2-5 . . TRBV20-1
TGTGCCAGCAGCCACTTCGCAGGGACCTACGAGCAGTACTTC CASSHFAGTYEQYF TRBJ2-7 . few TRBV14
TGCGCCAGCAGCCAAGATACTTGGGACAGGGTTCCCTACGAGCAGTACTTC CASSQDTWDRVPYEQYF TRBJ2-7 TRBD1 . TRBV4-1
TGTGCCAGCAGTTGCCCCCTTGACGAGCGGGGGCTTCGCGAGCAGTACTTC CASSCPLDERGLREQYF TRBJ2-7 TRBD2 once TRBV6-6
TGTGCCAGCAGCCCTACAAACCTAGCGCCCATTCGGGCCTACAATGAGCAGTTCTTC CASSPTNLAPIRAYNEQFF TRBJ2-1 . few TRBV11-1
TGCGCCAGCAGCATCACCGGGACCGTAGCCTACGAGCAGTACTTC CASSITGTVAYEQYF TRBJ2-7 . . TRBV5-1
TGTGCCAGCGGGCCTAGCGGGAGCTTGAACAATGAGCAGTTCTTC CASGPSGSLNNEQFF TRBJ2-1 TRBD2 . TRBV7-3
TGTGCCAGCAGGCGGCAAAATGAGCAGTACTTC CASRRQNEQYF TRBJ2-5 . few TRBV12-3/TRBV12-4
TGCAGTGCTACCTTTAGCGGGGGAATGTATCCGCAGTATTTT CSATFSGGMYPQYF TRBJ2-3 TRBD2 . TRBV20-1
TGCGCCAGCAGCCAAGTAGGAGCAACCCAGGTCACCCCCGGGGAGCTGTTTTTT CASSQVGATQVTPGELFF TRBJ2-2 . . TRBV4-3
TGTGCCAGCAGCTTAGAAGGGAGGGTGACTAATTCACCCCTCCACTTT CASSLEGRVTNSPLHF TRBJ1-6 . . TRBV11-2
TGTGCCAGCAGCTTAGGGTTAGGGGGGGATCAGCCCCAGCATTTT CASSLGLGGDQPQHF TRBJ1-5 . few TRBV13
TGTGCCAGCTTACGGGGCGATGAGCAGTACTTC CASLRGDEQYF TRBJ2-5 . . TRBV27
TGTGCCAGCAGTTTCGAGGCAGGGCTGGGATACAATGAGCAGTTCTTC CASSFEAGLGYNEQFF TRBJ2-1 . . TRBV28
TGTGCCATCAGTGACCCCGGGACGGTGAACACTGAAGCTTTCTTT CAISDPGTVNTEAFF TRBJ1-1 . . TRBV10-3